The present entry profiles one TCR beta chain with its context. Its target is not known. This record comes from a study of PD-L1 blockade in urothelial cancer. Study-wide context: Bladder-origin urothelial cancer in males described twenty-five of the 29 patients. Blood analysis occurred 3 weeks (second dose) and 6 weeks after treatment start. The study's findings and limits: Having blood TCR clonality under the median before treatment predicted better survival.

Time point noted: pretreatment peripheral blood. Here immunoSEQ multiplex PCR was the method, and the copy in TCRdb shows in-frame clones only, minus some. The table lists about 87,000 clones, 84% of them singletons. Trimming removed 6 bases at V and 6 bases at J, with 12 bases between. This CDR3 spans 12 amino acids. The germline CDR1 and CDR2 sequences are WNHNN and SYGVQD (reference sequence). The receptor's source is a man in his fifties or sixties with urothelial cancer. This chain uses TRBV10-1 with TRBJ2-7; D is unclear. The specimen comprised PBMCs, sampled around atezolizumab (anti-PD-L1) treatment. The CDR3, as DNA: TGCGCCAGCAGCGGTCCTGTCGGCGAGCAGTACTTC. The encoded protein is CASSGPVGEQYF.